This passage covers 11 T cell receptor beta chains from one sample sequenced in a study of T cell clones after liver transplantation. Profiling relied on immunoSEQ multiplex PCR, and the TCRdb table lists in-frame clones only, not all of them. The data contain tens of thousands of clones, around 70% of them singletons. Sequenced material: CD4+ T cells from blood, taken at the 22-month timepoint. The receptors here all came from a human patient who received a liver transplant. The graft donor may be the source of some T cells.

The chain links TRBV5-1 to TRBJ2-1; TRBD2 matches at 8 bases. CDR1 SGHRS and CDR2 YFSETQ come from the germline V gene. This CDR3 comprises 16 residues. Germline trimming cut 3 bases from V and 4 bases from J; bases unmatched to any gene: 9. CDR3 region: CASSSGPAGGYNEQFF. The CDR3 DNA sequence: TGCGCCAGCAGCTCGGGCCCTGCGGGGGGATACAATGAGCAGTTCTTC.

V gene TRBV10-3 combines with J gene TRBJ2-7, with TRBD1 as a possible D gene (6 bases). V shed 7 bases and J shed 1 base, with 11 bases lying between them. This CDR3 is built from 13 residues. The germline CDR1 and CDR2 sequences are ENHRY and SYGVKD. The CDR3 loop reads CAIMVRGSYEQYF. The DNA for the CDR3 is TGTGCCATCATGGTCAGGGGATCCTACGAGCAGTACTTC.

The CDR3 nucleotides are TGTGCCAGCATGAAGGTGAACATTCAGTACTTC. It translates to CASMKVNIQYF. The genes are TRBV28 and TRBJ2-4; the D is unclear. CDR1 is MDHEN, CDR2 SYDVKM, per germline. Trimming removed 7 bases at V and 7 bases at J, with 8 bases between. This CDR3 region has 11 residues.

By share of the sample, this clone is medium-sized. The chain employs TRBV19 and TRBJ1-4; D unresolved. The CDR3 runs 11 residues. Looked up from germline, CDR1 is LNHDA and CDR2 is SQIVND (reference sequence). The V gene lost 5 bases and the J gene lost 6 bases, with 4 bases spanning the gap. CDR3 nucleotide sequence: TGTGCCAGTAGTGAGGATGAAAAACTGTTTTTT. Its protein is CASSEDEKLFF.

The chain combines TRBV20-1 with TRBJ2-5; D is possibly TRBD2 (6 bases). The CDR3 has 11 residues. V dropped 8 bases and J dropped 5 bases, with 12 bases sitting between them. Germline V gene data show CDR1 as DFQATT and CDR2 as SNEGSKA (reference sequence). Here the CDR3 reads CSLEGHETQYF. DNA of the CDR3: TGCAGTCTGGAGGGGCACGAGACCCAGTACTTC.

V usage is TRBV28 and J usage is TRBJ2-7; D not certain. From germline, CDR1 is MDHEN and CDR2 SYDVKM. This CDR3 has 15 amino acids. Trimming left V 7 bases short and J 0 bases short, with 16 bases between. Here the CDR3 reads CASTLRGPGSYEQYF. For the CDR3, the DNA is TGTGCCAGCACCTTAAGAGGACCTGGCTCCTACGAGCAGTACTTC.

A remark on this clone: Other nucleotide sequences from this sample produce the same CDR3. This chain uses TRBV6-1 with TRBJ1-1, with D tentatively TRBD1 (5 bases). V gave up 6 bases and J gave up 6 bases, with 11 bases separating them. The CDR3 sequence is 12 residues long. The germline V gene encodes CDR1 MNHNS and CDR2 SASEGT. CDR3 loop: CASSPGTAEAFF. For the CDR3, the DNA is TGTGCCAGCAGCCCAGGGACGGCTGAAGCTTTCTTT.

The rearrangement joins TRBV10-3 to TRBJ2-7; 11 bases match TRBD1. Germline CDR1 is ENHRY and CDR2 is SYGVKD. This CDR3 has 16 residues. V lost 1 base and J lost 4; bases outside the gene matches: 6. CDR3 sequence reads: CAISELHGTGGYEQYF. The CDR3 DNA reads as TGTGCCATCAGTGAGTTACACGGGACAGGGGGGTACGAGCAGTACTTC.

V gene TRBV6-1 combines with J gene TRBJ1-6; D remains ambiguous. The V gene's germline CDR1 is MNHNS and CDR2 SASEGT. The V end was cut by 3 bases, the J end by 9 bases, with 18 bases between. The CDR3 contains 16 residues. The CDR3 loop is CASSERARKGGSPLHF. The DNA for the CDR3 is TGTGCCAGCAGTGAGAGAGCCCGAAAAGGTGGTTCACCCCTCCACTTT.

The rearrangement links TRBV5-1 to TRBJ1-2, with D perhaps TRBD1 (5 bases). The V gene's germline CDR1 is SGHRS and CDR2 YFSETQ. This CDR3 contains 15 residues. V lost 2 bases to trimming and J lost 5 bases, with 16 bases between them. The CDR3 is CASSLRQPSQYGYTF. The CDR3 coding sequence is TGCGCCAGCAGCTTACGACAGCCCTCTCAGTATGGCTACACCTTC.

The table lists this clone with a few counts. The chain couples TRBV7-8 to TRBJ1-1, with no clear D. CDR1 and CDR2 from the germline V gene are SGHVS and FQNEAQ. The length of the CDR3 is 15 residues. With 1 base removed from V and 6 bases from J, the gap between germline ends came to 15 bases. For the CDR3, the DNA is TGTGCCAGCAGCTTAGGGCGTGAGGGTTATTCTGAAGCTTTCTTT. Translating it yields CASSLGREGYSEAFF. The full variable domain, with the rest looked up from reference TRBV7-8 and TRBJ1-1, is GAGVSQSPRYKVAKRGQDVALRCDPISGHVSLFWYQQALGQGPEFLTYFQNEAQLDKSGLPSDRFFAERPEGSVSTLKIQRTQQEDSAVYLCASSLGREGYSEAFFGQGTRLTVV.